These 14 T cell receptor beta chains came from one sample sequenced in a study of memory CD4+ T cells and cytomegalovirus serostatus. Some clones are missing from TCRdb's copy, which holds only in-frame ones; the method was immunoSEQ multiplex PCR. The sample has some 52,000 clones, 83% seen once; the top ten hold approximately 1.9%. Single viable CD3+CD4+CD8-CD45RO+ cells were sorted as the memory CD4+ T cells. The specimen was memory CD4+ T cells from blood. These receptors were taken from an adult in good health and CMV-seropositive.

This clone was recorded only once. The chain joins TRBV10-1 to TRBJ2-7, with 9 bases that match TRBD1. The germline CDR1 and CDR2 sequences are WNHNN and SYGVQD (reference sequence). The CDR3 extends over 18 amino acids. Germline trimming cut 10 bases from V and 3 bases from J; bases unmatched to any gene: 22. CDR3 sequence: CATKLGQGPSSLSYEQYF. The CDR3 bases are TGCGCCACTAAACTGGGACAGGGCCCCTCTTCGCTCAGCTACGAGCAGTACTTC.

This clone appeared a single time. The rearrangement uses TRBV29-1 and TRBJ1-1; 8 bases fit TRBD1. This CDR3 has 13 amino acids. With 5 bases clipped from V and 3 bases from J, the junction kept 5 bases outside the gene matches. Germline V CDR1 and CDR2: SQVTM, ANQGSEA. Here the CDR3 DNA reads TGCAGCGTTTGGAACAGGGGGGACACTGAAGCTTTCTTT. This translates into CSVWNRGDTEAFF.

The rearrangement links TRBV21-1 to TRBJ2-2; TRBD2, the table's D call, was not compared with the DNA. TRBV21-1 has pseudogene status. The CDR3 sequence is 16 residues long. The CDR3, as DNA: TGTGCCAGCAGCAAAGAACTAGAGGTCGACACCGGGGAGCTGTTTTTT. Translated: CASSKELEVDTGELFF.

This clone turned up a few times. This chain uses TRBV6-6 with TRBJ1-2; 11 positions match TRBD1. CDR1 is MNHNY, CDR2 SVGAGI, per germline (reference sequence). There are 13 residues in the CDR3. V lost 5 bases to trimming and J lost 7 bases; unmatched junction nucleotides: 3. The CDR3 bases are TGTGCCAGCAGTAGGGGACAGGGGGTTGGCTACACCTTC. Translated: CASSRGQGVGYTF.

V usage is TRBV30 and J usage is TRBJ2-5, with 8 bases lining up with TRBD1. The J call is doubtful: the DNA matches TRBJ2-7 better. The CDR3 covers 14 residues. Germline V gene lookup returns CDR1 GTSNPN and CDR2 SVGIG (reference sequence). DNA of the CDR3: TGTGCCTGGAGTGTTGGGGACAGGCCCTACGAGCAGTACTTC. Protein sequence: CAWSVGDRPYEQYF.

This clone was counted a few times. The chain's CDR3 is CASSARQGRNYGYTF. DNA for the CDR3: TGTGCCAGCAGCGCCCGACAGGGGAGGAACTATGGCTACACCTTC. This chain joins TRBV7-9 and TRBJ1-2; 8 nucleotides agree with TRBD1. The CDR3 spans 15 residues. Germline CDR1 is SEHNR and CDR2 is FQNEAQ (reference sequence). J lost 2 bases, V lost 5 bases, and 7 bases had no gene match.

This chain links TRBV9 with TRBJ1-1; D remains unclear. Trimming took off 4 bases at V and 3 bases at J, with 13 bases between the two ends. Germline CDR1 and CDR2: SGDLS and YYNGEE. The CDR3 length is 14 residues. CDR3 region: CASSPPLRDTEAFF. The CDR3 nucleotides are TGTGCCAGCAGCCCCCCACTAAGGGACACTGAAGCTTTCTTT.

The genes are TRBV6-1 and TRBJ1-1; D uncertain. CDR1 MNHNS and CDR2 SASEGT come from the germline V gene. CDR3 length equals 11 residues. Trimming removed 4 bases from V and 7 bases from J, with 7 bases in between. The CDR3 loop is CASSAAGEAFF. CDR3 nucleotide sequence: TGTGCCAGCAGTGCGGCAGGTGAAGCTTTCTTT.

The gene calls are TRBV5-5 and TRBJ1-2, with 8 bases identical to TRBD1. The germline V gene has CDR1 SGHKS and CDR2 YYEKEE (reference sequence). The CDR3 totals 16 residues. Trimming cost V 0 bases and J 4 bases; bases outside gene matches: 8. CDR3 residues: CASSLAVDREGYGYTF. As DNA, the CDR3 is TGTGCCAGCAGCTTGGCGGTGGACAGGGAAGGCTATGGCTACACCTTC.

The chain carries TRBV19 and TRBJ2-2, with 7 bases aligning to TRBD2. This CDR3 has 14 amino acids. Trimming removed 5 bases from V and 8 bases from J; junction bases left unmatched: 8. Germline CDR1 is LNHDA and CDR2 is SQIVND (reference sequence). The CDR3 protein is CASSFGGSVGELFF. CDR3 in DNA: TGTGCCAGTAGTTTCGGGGGGAGCGTAGGGGAGCTGTTTTTT.

In this sample, this clone turned up a few times. The CDR3 bases are TGTGCCAGCAGCAAAGGACAGTCCGCTAACTATGGCTACACCTTC. This encodes CASSKGQSANYGYTF. The chain uses TRBV7-9 and TRBJ1-2; tentative D call: TRBD1 (6 bases). The V gene's germline CDR1 is SEHNR and CDR2 FQNEAQ (reference sequence). The CDR3 extends over 15 amino acids. The V end lost 5 bases, the J end lost 0 bases, and 13 bases lay between the germline ends.

This chain links TRBV7-9 with TRBJ2-4, with TRBD2 matching over 11 bases. CDR3 length: 18 residues. The trim removed 5 bases at V and 0 bases at J, leaving 9 bases unmatched. Germline V CDR1 and CDR2: SEHNR, FQNEAQ (reference sequence). The CDR3 DNA sequence: TGTGCCAGCAGCCCCGGGACTAGCGGATTTCTAGCCAAAAACATTCAGTACTTC. Translation: CASSPGTSGFLAKNIQYF.

The chain employs TRBV13 and TRBJ1-2; TRBD1 might be the D (6 bases). The CDR3 runs 14 residues. V was trimmed by 5 bases and J by 4 bases, leaving 14 bases between them. The germline CDR1 and CDR2 sequences are PRHDT and FYEKMQ (reference sequence). CDR3 amino acids: CASSKDRGTYGYTF. The CDR3 nucleotides are TGTGCCAGCAGCAAGGACAGAGGGACCTATGGCTACACCTTC.

The chain uses TRBV10-1 and TRBJ2-5, with D tentatively TRBD1 (6 bases). The germline V gene encodes CDR1 WNHNN and CDR2 SYGVQD (reference sequence). The CDR3 runs to 15 residues. V shed 6 bases and J shed 4 bases, with 18 bases lying between them. CDR3 residues: CASSPRGEVGETQYF. DNA of the CDR3: TGCGCCAGCAGCCCCAGGGGCGAGGTGGGAGAGACCCAGTACTTC.